The 9 T cell receptor beta chains below were found in one sample sequenced in a study of blood T cell repertoires in COVID-19 (dated by TCRdb to 2018 to 2020). The library was generated by the immunoSEQ multiplex PCR assay. TCRdb carries this immuneACCESS record with in-frame sequences only. Its versions omit some clonotypes, under half of them owing to an unresolved V gene in the studies checked, with the rest unexplained. This sample lists 70,000 or so clones; 90% were detected once. The ten largest clones capture roughly 6.2% of the sample. Material for sequencing was peripheral blood. These receptors were taken from an elderly woman with active COVID-19.

The V call is TRBV10-3, the J call TRBJ2-5, with 14 bases lining up with TRBD2. There are 15 residues in the CDR3. With V trimmed by 6 bases and J by 7 bases, 7 bases remained unmatched. Germline CDR1 reads ENHRY; CDR2 reads SYGVKD. In DNA, the CDR3 is TGTGCCATCAGGGAGGGACTAGCGGGGGCCGGGACCCAGTACTTC. Translation: CAIREGLAGAGTQYF.

V usage is TRBV6-1 and J usage is TRBJ1-2; TRBD1 might be the D (5 bases). The CDR3 has 14 residues. Trimming took off 1 base at V and 12 bases at J, with 18 bases between the two ends. In germline, CDR1 is MNHNS, CDR2 SASEGT. The CDR3 protein is CASSEGADFRGNTF. CDR3 sequence (DNA): TGTGCCAGCAGTGAAGGGGCGGACTTTCGGGGGAACACCTTC.

The chain couples TRBV28 to TRBJ1-5; 7 nucleotides line up with TRBD1. V lost 8 bases, J lost 5 bases, and 12 bases stayed unmatched. Germline V gene data show CDR1 as MDHEN and CDR2 as SYDVKM. CDR3 length: 15 amino acids. In nucleotides, the CDR3 is TGTGCCAGCCAGCAGTCTCTAGGGGGCTATCAGCCCCAGCATTTT. This codes for CASQQSLGGYQPQHF.

This clone has more than one count but fewer than ten. The chain recombines TRBV28 with TRBJ2-2, with 12 bases that match TRBD2. V gave up 5 bases and J gave up 1 base; unmatched junction bases: 5. The CDR3 runs to 17 residues. Germline values: CDR1 MDHEN, CDR2 SYDVKM. The CDR3 is CASSVMGLAGNTGELFF. The CDR3, as DNA: TGTGCCAGCAGTGTGATGGGACTAGCGGGGAACACCGGGGAGCTGTTTTTT. Drawing the rest from reference TRBV28 and TRBJ2-2, the complete variable domain is DVKVTQSSRYLVKRTGEKVFLECVQDMDHENMFWYRQDPGLGLRLIYFSYDVKMKEKGDIPEGYSVSREKKERFSLILESASTNQTSMYLCASSVMGLAGNTGELFFGEGSRLTVL.

This chain links TRBV6-5 with TRBJ2-2; D remains unclear. V lost 7 bases to trimming and J lost 0 bases, with 12 bases between them. Per germline, CDR1 MNHEY and CDR2 SVGAGI. The CDR3 is 15 residues long. The CDR3: CASIMTHPNTGELFF. The CDR3 DNA is TGTGCCAGCATTATGACACATCCGAACACCGGGGAGCTGTTTTTT.

The rearrangement joins TRBV4-3 to TRBJ2-2, with 8 bases identical to TRBD2. V lost 0 bases to trimming and J lost 8 bases; unmatched junction nucleotides: 23. This CDR3 has 21 amino acids. Per the germline V gene, CDR1 is LGHNA and CDR2 is YSLEER. The chain's CDR3 is CASSQEVGLGGGRIYGGELFF. DNA of the CDR3: TGCGCCAGCAGCCAAGAAGTTGGCCTAGGAGGCGGGAGGATTTATGGGGGGGAGCTGTTTTTT.

V usage is TRBV20-1 and J usage is TRBJ2-1; 14 nucleotides line up with TRBD2. Losses at the gene ends were 3 bases for V and 6 bases for J; bases not matched to a gene: 7. The CDR3 spans 16 residues. Per the germline V gene, CDR1 is DFQATT and CDR2 is SNEGSKA (reference sequence). CDR3 DNA: TGCAGTGCTAGTAGCCTAGGACTAGCGGGAGGCAATGAGCAGTTCTTC. Its protein is CSASSLGLAGGNEQFF.

This chain uses TRBV7-8 with TRBJ2-7; tentative D call: TRBD2 (6 bases). The germline V gene has CDR1 SGHVS and CDR2 FQNEAQ. The CDR3 covers 16 residues. V gave up 5 bases and J gave up 2 bases, with 19 bases separating them. This CDR3 is CASSPRGVGYTYEQYF. Written as DNA, the CDR3 is TGTGCCAGCAGCCCGCGCGGGGTTGGGTACACCTACGAGCAGTACTTC.

The J gene is TRBJ1-5, the V gene TRBV27, with 10 bases identical to TRBD1. Germline V gives CDR1 MNHEY, CDR2 SMNVEV (reference sequence). This CDR3 is built from 15 residues. V was pared by 6 bases and J by 5 bases, with 7 bases of the junction left unmatched. CDR3: CASSRDRGLDQPQHF. CDR3 in DNA: TGTGCCAGCAGCCGAGACAGGGGGCTGGATCAGCCCCAGCATTTT.